The 25 T cell receptor beta chains given below trace back to one sample, sequenced in a study of blood T cell repertoires in COVID-19 (dated by TCRdb to the early 2020s). The protocol used for the library was the immunoSEQ multiplex PCR assay. TCRdb took over this immuneACCESS table, retaining in-frame rearrangements with V and J assigned. Such tables are incomplete; in checked studies, under half of the missing clones stem from an unresolved V gene, and the remainder is unexplained. The sample has some 270,000 clones on record, 85% to 90% of them singletons. The ten biggest clones cover over 3.5% of the sample. The sample taken for sequencing was PBMCs or T cells enriched from blood (not recorded which). These receptors all stem from a woman in her twenties or thirties with acute COVID-19.

This clone was picked up one time. The genes are TRBV3-1 (or the pseudogene TRBV3-2) and TRBJ2-3; possibly TRBD2 for D (6 bases). CDR1 LGHDT and CDR2 YNNKEL come from the germline V gene (reference sequence). The CDR3 consists of 14 residues. Trimming shortened V by 0 bases and J by 4 bases, and 8 bases separated the two germline ends. CDR3 loop: CASSQEGTADTQYF. CDR3 coding DNA: TGTGCCAGCAGCCAAGAAGGGACTGCAGATACGCAGTATTTT.

The CDR3 coding sequence is TGTGCCAGCAGTCTGCAGGGCCTTAGCAATCAGCCCCAGCATTTT. Translation: CASSLQGLSNQPQHF. The chain couples TRBV28 to TRBJ1-5, with a weak D call TRBD1 (5 bases). Germline CDR1 and CDR2: MDHEN and SYDVKM. This CDR3 is 15 amino acids long. V gave up 5 bases and J gave up 0 bases, with 11 bases separating them. The full variable domain, its missing parts supplied by reference TRBV28 and TRBJ1-5, is DVKVTQSSRYLVKRTGEKVFLECVQDMDHENMFWYRQDPGLGLRLIYFSYDVKMKEKGDIPEGYSVSREKKERFSLILESASTNQTSMYLCASSLQGLSNQPQHFGDGTRLSIL.

V usage is TRBV29-1 and J usage is TRBJ2-7, with D possibly matching TRBD1 (6 bases). This CDR3 comprises 12 residues. V was cut by 1 base and J by 4 bases, with 8 bases left in between. Looked up from germline, CDR1 is SQVTM and CDR2 is ANQGSEA. The CDR3 is CSVEGTAYEQYF. CDR3 nucleotide sequence: TGCAGCGTTGAAGGGACAGCATACGAGCAGTACTTC.

The CDR3 sequence: CASSSRESNEQFF. In DNA form, the CDR3 reads TGTGCCAGCAGTTCGCGGGAGTCGAATGAGCAGTTCTTC. This chain links TRBV27 with TRBJ2-1; 7 nucleotides agree with TRBD2. With 4 bases clipped from V and 7 bases from J, the junction kept 4 bases outside the gene matches. Germline-derived CDR1 and CDR2 are MNHEY and SMNVEV (reference sequence). The CDR3 runs 13 residues.

The V and J genes are TRBV14 and TRBJ2-2; a possible D gene is TRBD1 (7 bases). V was pared by 0 bases and J by 6 bases, with 17 bases between. Germline V gene lookup returns CDR1 SGHDN and CDR2 FVKESK. CDR3 length equals 17 residues. The CDR3 protein is CASSQEGGTVFAGELFF. The CDR3 DNA reads as TGTGCCAGCAGCCAAGAAGGAGGGACAGTATTCGCCGGGGAGCTGTTTTTT.

The chain links TRBV10-3 to TRBJ2-1; 10 bases match TRBD1. This CDR3 is built from 14 residues. The ends lost 9 bases at V and 2 bases at J; junction bases unmatched: 4. Germline V CDR1 and CDR2: ENHRY, SYGVKD. DNA for the CDR3: TGTGCCATAGCAGGACAGGGGGCCTACAATGAGCAGTTCTTC. Encoded protein: CAIAGQGAYNEQFF.

The J gene is TRBJ1-6, the V gene TRBV7-6; D is perhaps TRBD1 (6 bases). Germline V gene data show CDR1 as SGHVS and CDR2 as FNYEAQ. Trimming took 1 base from V and 6 from J, leaving 13 bases between them. The CDR3 length is 16 residues. The chain's CDR3 is CASSLVAPGVNSPLHF. The CDR3 bases are TGTGCCAGCAGCTTAGTCGCGCCAGGGGTTAATTCACCCCTCCACTTT.

This clone was detected only once. The chain has TRBV30 and TRBJ2-1; D call uncertain. The CDR3 has 12 residues. Germline CDR1 and CDR2: GTSNPN and SVGIG (reference sequence). V gave up 4 bases and J gave up 9 bases, with 13 bases separating them. The chain's CDR3 is CAWMVLAGEQFF. CDR3 nucleotide sequence: TGTGCCTGGATGGTATTAGCTGGTGAGCAGTTCTTC.

The chain recombines TRBV19 with TRBJ2-7; TRBD1 agrees at 8 bases. Germline V gives CDR1 LNHDA, CDR2 SQIVND (reference sequence). This CDR3 region has 15 residues. Trimming cost V 10 bases and J 4 bases; bases outside gene matches: 15. For the CDR3, the DNA is TGTGCCACCCAGATAAGACAGGGGATCGGGTACGAGCAGTACTTC. Its protein is CATQIRQGIGYEQYF. The variable domain in full, completed from reference TRBV19 and TRBJ2-7, reads DGGITQSPKYLFRKEGQNVTLSCEQNLNHDAMYWYRQDPGQGLRLIYYSQIVNDFQKGDIAEGYSVSREKKESFPLTVTSAQKNPTAFYLCATQIRQGIGYEQYFGPGTRLTVT.

The rearrangement links TRBV19 to TRBJ2-1; 9 bases line up with TRBD1. The CDR3 is 16 residues long. The germline CDR1 and CDR2 sequences are LNHDA and SQIVND (reference sequence). The J segment lost 2 bases and the V segment lost 6 bases, leaving 8 bases of the junction unmatched. The CDR3 region has the DNA TGTGCCAGTAGCATGACCGGGACAGGGCCCTACAATGAGCAGTTCTTC. Translating it yields CASSMTGTGPYNEQFF.

V usage is TRBV3-1 (or the pseudogene TRBV3-2) and J usage is TRBJ2-3; D is perhaps TRBD1 (6 bases). V was trimmed by 4 bases and J by 2 bases, leaving 13 bases between them. The V gene's germline CDR1 is LGHDT and CDR2 YNNKEL (reference sequence). The CDR3 consists of 15 residues. CDR3 sequence: CASSPPGHNTDTQYF. In nucleotides, the CDR3 is TGTGCCAGCAGCCCGCCGGGACACAACACAGATACGCAGTATTTT.

The chain uses TRBV11-3 and TRBJ2-2; 8 bases map to TRBD1. This CDR3 is built from 15 residues. Trimming at V came to 4 bases and at J to 4 bases, leaving 5 bases not matched to a gene. Germline CDR1 reads SGHNT; CDR2 reads YENEEA. The CDR3 nucleotides read TGTGCCAGCAGCTCCGCAGGGGGCATCACCGGGGAGCTGTTTTTT. As protein: CASSSAGGITGELFF.

The rearrangement joins TRBV7-2 to TRBJ1-1, with D possibly matching TRBD1 (6 bases). The CDR3 consists of 15 residues. V was cut by 4 bases and J by 0 bases, with 12 bases left in between. Looked up from germline, CDR1 is SGHTA and CDR2 is FQGNSA. The CDR3 DNA reads TGTGCCAGCAGCTCTCCACAGGGTGTGAACACTGAAGCTTTCTTT. It specifies CASSSPQGVNTEAFF.

A single count supports this clone. The V and J genes are TRBV18 and TRBJ2-7; D gene unclear. Germline assignment: CDR1 KGHSH and CDR2 LQKENI. This CDR3 has 15 residues. Trimming left V 3 bases short and J 4 bases short, with 16 bases between. This CDR3 is CASSPPNGVSYEQYF. The DNA of the CDR3 is TGTGCCAGCTCACCCCCTAACGGAGTGTCGTACGAGCAGTACTTC.

This sequence joins TRBV19 and TRBJ1-6; 8 nucleotides line up with TRBD1. The CDR3 length is 13 residues. CDR1 is LNHDA, CDR2 SQIVND, per germline (reference sequence). J lost 10 bases, V lost 7 bases, and 6 bases had no gene match. The CDR3 region has the DNA TGTGCCAGTAATGGCAGGGGGCTATCACCCCTCCACTTT. Amino acid sequence: CASNGRGLSPLHF.

This chain joins TRBV6-5 and TRBJ1-6; 11 nucleotides line up with TRBD1. The J segment lost 7 bases and the V segment lost 6 bases, leaving 5 bases of the junction unmatched. The CDR3 covers 15 residues. Germline V lookup: CDR1 MNHEY, CDR2 SVGAGI. CDR3 sequence: CASRGQGVRNSPLHF. For the CDR3, the DNA is TGTGCCAGCAGGGGACAGGGGGTGAGGAATTCACCCCTCCACTTT.

The chain joins TRBV9 to TRBJ2-1; D may be TRBD1 (6 bases). CDR3 length equals 14 residues. The V gene lost 0 bases and the J gene lost 9 bases, with 13 bases spanning the gap. From germline, CDR1 is SGDLS and CDR2 YYNGEE. CDR3 in DNA: TGTGCCAGCAGCGTAGTCGCAGGGGTCAGTGAGCAGTTCTTC. It is translated as CASSVVAGVSEQFF.

The genes are TRBV5-1 and TRBJ2-1, with a weak D call TRBD2 (7 bases). Trimming stripped 0 bases from V and 6 bases from J, with 16 bases between. CDR3 size: 16 residues. From germline, CDR1 is SGHRS and CDR2 YFSETQ. The CDR3, as DNA: TGCGCCAGCAGCTTGGAGTTCGCTAGGGGGGGCAATGAGCAGTTCTTC. Its translation is CASSLEFARGGNEQFF.

The chain combines TRBV30 with TRBJ1-1, with 11 bases identical to TRBD1. Germline CDR1 GTSNPN, CDR2 SVGIG (reference sequence). Trimming took 5 bases from V and 5 from J; bases not matched to a gene: 1. This CDR3 is 12 amino acids long. Written as DNA, the CDR3 is TGTGCCTGGGGGACAGGGGGAACTGAAGCTTTCTTT. Translating gives CAWGTGGTEAFF.

The V and J genes are TRBV5-4 and TRBJ2-7, with D perhaps matching TRBD1 (6 bases). Germline lookup yields CDR1 SGHNT and CDR2 YYREEE (reference sequence). V was trimmed by 1 base and J by 6 bases, leaving 11 bases between them. The CDR3 consists of 13 residues. The CDR3 coding sequence is TGTGCCAGCAGCTTGTCAGGGGTCCGCGAGCAGTACTTC. Protein: CASSLSGVREQYF.

V gene TRBV4-1 combines with J gene TRBJ2-3, with a tentative D call TRBD2 (6 bases). Between the trimmed V and J ends, which lost 5 bases and 1 base, there was a span of 16 bases. From germline, CDR1 is MGHRA and CDR2 YSYEKL. The length of the CDR3 is 16 residues. This chain's CDR3 is CASSTPWAGRTDTQYF. CDR3 DNA: TGCGCCAGCAGCACCCCCTGGGCGGGGCGCACAGATACGCAGTATTTT.

The chain links TRBV27 to TRBJ1-1; no definite D call. The length of the CDR3 is 13 residues. Germline loops: CDR1 MNHEY, CDR2 SMNVEV (reference sequence). Trimming pared 8 bases from V and 5 bases from J, leaving 15 bases between. The CDR3 sequence: CASAYLRATEAFF. The CDR3 DNA follows: TGTGCCAGCGCCTATTTGAGAGCTACTGAAGCTTTCTTT.

This chain joins TRBV7-9 and TRBJ2-7; TRBD1 might be the D (5 bases). Trimming removed 5 bases at V and 7 bases at J, with 9 bases between. The CDR3 consists of 11 residues. Germline V gene data show CDR1 as SEHNR and CDR2 as FQNEAQ (reference sequence). This chain's CDR3 is CASSRKGEQYF. The CDR3 coding sequence is TGTGCCAGCAGCCGCAAGGGGGAGCAGTACTTC.

The chain recombines TRBV4-1 with TRBJ2-2; 9 bases match TRBD2. J gave up 5 bases and V 0 bases, and 4 bases lay outside the gene matches. The germline V gene encodes CDR1 MGHRA and CDR2 YSYEKL. This CDR3 spans 16 amino acids. The DNA of the CDR3 is TGCGCCAGCAGCCAAGAGGGGACTAGCTTAACCGGGGAGCTGTTTTTT. Translated: CASSQEGTSLTGELFF.

This chain uses TRBV6-5 with TRBJ2-2, with TRBD2 as a possible D gene (6 bases). This CDR3 has 16 amino acids. From germline, CDR1 is MNHEY and CDR2 SVGAGI. V gave up 3 bases and J gave up 6 bases, with 17 bases separating them. In nucleotides, the CDR3 is TGTGCCAGCAGTTATGGGCTGACTAGTAACCCCGGGGAGCTGTTTTTT. It translates to CASSYGLTSNPGELFF.